Each of the 25 T cell receptor beta chains below was sequenced from the same sample in a study of beta chain features in type 1 diabetes. Reverse transcription of all isolated RNA meant that expressed TCRB transcripts were sequenced. Profiled with immunoSEQ multiplex PCR; TCRdb holds only in-frame clones, not every one. The sample records about 220,000 clones, roughly 11% being singletons. The sequenced sample consisted of central memory CD4+ T cells from blood. The receptors were sampled from a man between 18 and 35 years old in good health.

This clone has a handful of counts. The chain links TRBV4-1 to TRBJ2-5; D gene unclear. Trimming cost V 0 bases and J 5 bases, with 10 bases left between them. CDR3 length equals 14 residues. Germline CDR1 is MGHRA and CDR2 is YSYEKL. CDR3 nucleotides: TGCGCCAGCAGCCAAGATCCTAGTAGGGAGACCCAGTACTTC. Encoded protein: CASSQDPSRETQYF.

This clone was detected a few times. The chain recombines TRBV10-3 with TRBJ1-1; TRBD1 matches 7 bases. The CDR3 is 14 residues long. Germline trimming cut 6 bases from V and 3 bases from J; bases unmatched to any gene: 7. Germline loops: CDR1 ENHRY, CDR2 SYGVKD. CDR3 region: CAIRTGTGDTEAFF. The CDR3 coding sequence is TGTGCCATCAGGACAGGGACCGGAGACACTGAAGCTTTCTTT.

A few counts support this clone. The same CDR3 also results from other DNA sequences found in this sample. The J gene is TRBJ1-6, the V gene TRBV9; D is unclear. Trimming cost V 0 bases and J 0 bases, with 7 bases left between them. CDR3 length equals 16 residues. In germline, CDR1 is SGDLS, CDR2 YYNGEE. In nucleotides, the CDR3 is TGTGCCAGCAGCGTAGGGGTGAGCTCCTATAATTCACCCCTCCACTTT. Protein sequence: CASSVGVSSYNSPLHF.

This clone appeared a few times. This chain uses TRBV30 with TRBJ2-2, with TRBD2 matching over 8 bases. Per germline, CDR1 GTSNPN and CDR2 SVGIG (reference sequence). V trimming: 7 bases; J trimming: 4 bases; junction bases outside the gene matches: 11. CDR3 size: 15 residues. CDR3 bases: TGTGCCTTCCACTTTAGCGGGATCACCACCGGGGAGCTGTTTTTT. It encodes CAFHFSGITTGELFF.

A few counts support this clone. CDR3 sequence (DNA): TGCGCCAGCAGCTTGGCTGCGGGATCGTCCAATGAGCAGTTCTTC. Translation: CASSLAAGSSNEQFF. This rearrangement joins TRBV5-1 to TRBJ2-1, with TRBD2 as a possible D gene (6 bases). Trimming left V 0 bases short and J 6 bases short, with 13 bases between. The CDR3 consists of 15 residues. Germline CDR1 reads SGHRS; CDR2 reads YFSETQ.

The CDR3 here is CASSSLLAGVYEQYF. The CDR3 DNA reads as TGTGCCAGCAGTTCCCTACTAGCGGGAGTTTACGAGCAGTACTTC. V and J are TRBV27 and TRBJ2-7, with 11 nucleotides matching TRBD2. Germline loops: CDR1 MNHEY, CDR2 SMNVEV (reference sequence). This CDR3 contains 15 residues. The V and J ends lost 4 bases and 4 bases, in that order; junction bases with no gene match: 6.

This clone was observed many times. The chain links TRBV7-9 to TRBJ2-3; TRBD1 might be the D (6 bases). The V end lost 3 bases, the J end lost 3 bases, and 10 bases lay between the germline ends. Germline CDR1 is SEHNR and CDR2 is FQNEAQ (reference sequence). The CDR3 is 14 amino acids. CDR3 in DNA: TGTGCCAGCAGCTTTGCCAGGGGTACAGATACGCAGTATTTT. Its protein is CASSFARGTDTQYF.

The chain employs TRBV9 and TRBJ2-6, with 11 bases lining up with TRBD1. The ends lost 3 bases at V and 0 bases at J; junction bases unmatched: 2. Germline CDR1 SGDLS, CDR2 YYNGEE. CDR3 length: 17 residues. The CDR3 DNA reads TGTGCCAGCAGCGCCGGGACAGGGGGCTCTGGGGCCAACGTCCTGACTTTC. Its protein is CASSAGTGGSGANVLTF.

This clone was seen more than once but under ten times. The chain recombines TRBV6-1 with TRBJ2-1, with 10 nucleotides matching TRBD2. The V segment lost 10 bases and the J segment 6 bases; nucleotides outside the gene matches: 6. CDR3 length: 13 amino acids. Germline CDR1 and CDR2: MNHNS and SASEGT. The CDR3 DNA reads as TGTGCCACCAGCGGGAGGGCCTCCAATGAGCAGTTCTTC. It is translated as CATSGRASNEQFF.

This clone was detected only a few times. The chain employs TRBV4-2 and TRBJ2-6; a weak D match, TRBD1 (5 bases). Trimming pared 1 base from V and 0 bases from J, leaving 10 bases between. Germline assignment: CDR1 LGHNA and CDR2 YNFKEQ. This CDR3 has 17 amino acids. CDR3: CASSQVQVNSGANVLTF. DNA of the CDR3: TGTGCCAGCAGCCAAGTACAGGTGAACTCTGGGGCCAACGTCCTGACTTTC.

The rearrangement joins TRBV30 to TRBJ1-5; D gene unclear. Trimming left V 4 bases short and J 0 bases short, with 7 bases between. Per germline, CDR1 GTSNPN and CDR2 SVGIG (reference sequence). There are 13 residues in the CDR3. CDR3 in amino acids: CAWIGTSNQPQHF. The CDR3 bases are TGTGCCTGGATCGGCACTAGCAATCAGCCCCAGCATTTT.

The rearrangement uses TRBV7-2 and TRBJ1-1; 7 bases line up with TRBD1. The CDR3 length is 14 residues. V trimming: 5 bases; J trimming: 4 bases; junction bases outside the gene matches: 7. The germline V gene encodes CDR1 SGHTA and CDR2 FQGNSA. The CDR3 sequence: CASSTQGSGTEAFF. The DNA for the CDR3 is TGTGCCAGCAGCACACAGGGGAGCGGCACTGAAGCTTTCTTT.

The V gene is TRBV5-1, the J gene TRBJ2-3; 9 bases are a match to TRBD1. The CDR3 is 15 residues long. J was trimmed by 4 bases and V by 5 bases; bases with no gene match: 8. CDR1 is SGHRS and CDR2 is YFSETQ in the germline V gene. The CDR3: CASRLGQGVPDTQYF. The DNA of the CDR3 is TGCGCCAGCAGGCTGGGACAGGGAGTCCCAGATACGCAGTATTTT.

This clone was counted a few times. The V and J genes are TRBV4-1 and TRBJ2-7, with D unclear. This CDR3 has 15 residues. CDR1 is MGHRA and CDR2 is YSYEKL in the germline V gene. Trimming took 0 bases from V and 6 from J, leaving 15 bases between them. CDR3 coding DNA: TGCGCCAGCAGCCAAGATTGGGCGTGGGAAGGCGAGCAGTACTTC. Translated: CASSQDWAWEGEQYF.

V is TRBV5-1 and J is TRBJ2-5; TRBD2 aligns across 9 bases. This CDR3 spans 13 amino acids. With 4 bases clipped from V and 9 bases from J, the junction kept 7 bases outside the gene matches. The germline CDR1 and CDR2 sequences are SGHRS and YFSETQ. The CDR3 DNA follows: TGCGCCAGCAGCCAAATCGAGCGGGAGGCCCAGTACTTC. It translates to CASSQIEREAQYF.

In this sample, this clone turned up a few times. The sample contains more than one DNA sequence encoding this CDR3. CDR3 in amino acids: CSVEEQETQYF. CDR3 nucleotides: TGCAGCGTTGAAGAGCAAGAGACCCAGTACTTC. The chain links TRBV29-1 to TRBJ2-5; D remains unclear. The V end was cut by 0 bases, the J end by 2 bases, with 1 base between. Looked up from germline, CDR1 is SQVTM and CDR2 is ANQGSEA. The CDR3 has 11 amino acids.

This chain joins TRBV29-1 and TRBJ2-2; 7 bases align to TRBD1. The CDR3 has 13 amino acids. Looked up from germline, CDR1 is SQVTM and CDR2 is ANQGSEA. Trimming cost V 4 bases and J 1 base; bases outside gene matches: 0. CDR3 sequence reads: CSVGTGNTGELFF. The CDR3 region has the DNA TGCAGCGTTGGGACAGGGAACACCGGGGAGCTGTTTTTT.

The chain joins TRBV5-1 to TRBJ1-5, with D uncertain. V was shortened by 0 bases and J by 2 bases, with 6 bases between the two germline ends. Germline V lookup: CDR1 SGHRS, CDR2 YFSETQ. This CDR3 has 14 amino acids. The CDR3 nucleotides read TGCGCCAGCAGCTTGGGTCTCGGCAATCAGCCCCAGCATTTT. Encoded protein: CASSLGLGNQPQHF.

This clone was detected only a few times. J is TRBJ2-3 and V is TRBV29-1; the match to TRBD2 covers 7 bases. Trimming removed 7 bases from V and 3 bases from J; junction bases left unmatched: 10. This CDR3 comprises 14 residues. Germline CDR1 is SQVTM and CDR2 is ANQGSEA. CDR3 sequence reads: CSAPTGGDTDTQYF. The CDR3 coding sequence is TGCAGCGCCCCGACGGGAGGAGATACAGATACGCAGTATTTT.

The V call is TRBV5-1, the J call TRBJ2-3; 11 positions match TRBD2. CDR3 size: 17 residues. Trimming removed 2 bases from V and 5 bases from J; junction bases left unmatched: 10. Germline V lookup: CDR1 SGHRS, CDR2 YFSETQ. The CDR3 here is CASSLQLLAGEEDTQYF. CDR3 in DNA: TGCGCCAGCAGCTTACAGCTACTAGCGGGAGAAGAAGATACGCAGTATTTT.

This clone was counted a few times. The rearrangement joins TRBV2 to TRBJ2-7; perhaps TRBD1 as D (7 bases). V gave up 7 bases and J gave up 1 base, with 14 bases separating them. The CDR3 sequence is 14 residues long. Germline lookup yields CDR1 SNHLY and CDR2 FYNNEI. The CDR3 region has the DNA TGTGCCAGCAAGGAGGGACAGCTGTCCTACGAGCAGTACTTC. This sequence encodes CASKEGQLSYEQYF.

This clone turned up a few times. The chain joins TRBV2 to TRBJ1-5; D is unresolved. Looked up from germline, CDR1 is SNHLY and CDR2 is FYNNEI. This CDR3 has 16 residues. V was pared by 1 base and J by 1 base, with 11 bases between. CDR3 loop: CASSEVGAGSNQPQHF. Here the CDR3 DNA reads TGTGCCAGCAGTGAAGTGGGTGCGGGGAGCAATCAGCCCCAGCATTTT.

V is TRBV5-4 and J is TRBJ1-2; TRBD1 is a possible D gene (5 bases). The CDR3 consists of 14 residues. In germline, CDR1 is SGHNT, CDR2 YYREEE (reference sequence). Trimming left V 5 bases short and J 8 bases short, with 19 bases between. The CDR3 reads CASRYKGRAYGYTF. CDR3 coding DNA: TGTGCCAGCAGATACAAGGGCAGGGCGTACGGCTACACCTTC. The complete variable domain, with remaining parts taken from reference TRBV5-4 and TRBJ1-2, reads ETGVTQSPTHLIKTRGQQVTLRCSSQSGHNTVSWYQQALGQGPQFIFQYYREEENGRGNFPPRFSGLQFPNYSSELNVNALELDDSALYLCASRYKGRAYGYTFGSGTRLTVV.

This clone turned up a few times. The V gene is TRBV30, the J gene TRBJ1-4; D call uncertain. CDR3 size: 15 residues. Looked up from germline, CDR1 is GTSNPN and CDR2 is SVGIG (reference sequence). V was cut by 3 bases and J by 0 bases, with 11 bases left in between. In DNA, the CDR3 is TGTGCCTGGAGCGTTACGGCTGCAACTAATGAAAAACTGTTTTTT. As protein: CAWSVTAATNEKLFF.

There are a few counts of this clone. The V gene is TRBV25-1, the J gene TRBJ2-6; D unclear. The CDR3 runs to 17 residues. The V end was cut by 1 base, the J end by 0 bases, with 10 bases between. CDR1 is MGHDK and CDR2 is SYGVNS in the germline V gene. CDR3 protein: CASSEFMVRSGANVLTF. CDR3 nucleotide sequence: TGTGCCAGCAGTGAATTCATGGTGCGCTCTGGGGCCAACGTCCTGACTTTC.